This T cell receptor (beta chain) was sequenced during a study of T-cell reconstitution after alpha-beta-depleted transplantation in children. Overall study findings and caveats: T-cell numbers and diversity one year post-transplant derived largely from freshly generated T cells.

Only a few counts were recorded for this clonotype. Its target is unknown. Unique molecular identifiers were used to barcode this TCRbeta library. TCRdb re-called the PCR reads with MiXCR, one entry per CDR3 protein. The data contain hundreds of thousands of distinct CDR3 sequences, roughly 14% of them singletons. V dropped 5 bases and J dropped 3 bases, with 19 bases sitting between them. The germline gives CDR1 SGHAT, CDR2 FQNNGV. The length of the CDR3 is 16 residues. Source: PBMCs, taken before TCRalphabeta/CD19-depleted stem cell transplant. The V and J genes are TRBV11-2 and TRBJ1-1; D not resolved. This TCR came from a girl aged 2 to 10 with congenital amegakaryocytic thrombocytopenia, due to receive a stem cell transplant. CDR3 protein: CASSLGSRFWYTEAFF. The CDR3 coding sequence is TGTGCCAGCAGCCTGGGGTCAAGGTTTTGGTACACTGAAGCTTTCTTT.